The clone carrying this T cell receptor (beta chain) was picked up a small number of times. Each CDR3 protein gets one entry after TCRdb re-called the RT-PCR reads with MiXCR. The repertoire holds about 570,000 distinct CDR3 sequences, with about 11% as singletons. V lost 4 bases and J lost 5, with 12 bases in between. Germline values: CDR1 LGHNA, CDR2 YNFKEQ. The CDR3 has 13 amino acids. These data originate in a study of response to subunit inactivated influenza vaccine. These sequences were also reported in another study, on T cells expressing NK-cell markers. From that report: Making the TCR beta cDNA relied on 5'RACE template switching with UMIs.

The TCR sequence derives from a man between 50 and 59 years old who received an inactivated influenza vaccine. Sequenced material: PBMCs from blood, taken on the day of vaccination. This chain joins TRBV4-2 and TRBJ2-7, with TRBD1 as a possible D gene (6 bases). The chain's CDR3 is CASSRDNRDEQYF. CDR3 DNA: TGTGCCAGCAGCCGGGACAACAGAGACGAGCAGTACTTC.